This TCR beta chain was identified during a study of spatial heterogeneity in lung cancer. A single record per CDR3 protein comes from TCRdb applying MiXCR to the 5' RACE reads. The sample yields about 14,000 distinct CDR3 sequences, approximately 4.5% seen once. Trimming shortened V by 4 bases and J by 6 bases, and 15 bases separated the two germline ends. This CDR3 is 15 amino acids long. Per the germline V gene, CDR1 is MGHRA and CDR2 is YSYEKL. The study's findings and limits: Tumoral mutation counts were tracked by counts of expanded intratumoral alpha and beta TCRs.

Described time point: sample taken at primary tumor resection. In this sample, this clonotype turned up many times. Its target is unknown. In a library made to pick up alpha chains, this beta chain is a stray read with a size that means little. The clonotype comes from a female donor with early-stage non-small cell lung cancer. The chain combines TRBV4-1 with TRBJ2-2; D not certain. The source material was lung tumor tissue, sampled at surgery. This CDR3 is CASSRNGIGSGELFF. Written as DNA, the CDR3 is TGCGCCAGCAGCCGGAATGGAATAGGCTCCGGGGAGCTGTTTTTT.